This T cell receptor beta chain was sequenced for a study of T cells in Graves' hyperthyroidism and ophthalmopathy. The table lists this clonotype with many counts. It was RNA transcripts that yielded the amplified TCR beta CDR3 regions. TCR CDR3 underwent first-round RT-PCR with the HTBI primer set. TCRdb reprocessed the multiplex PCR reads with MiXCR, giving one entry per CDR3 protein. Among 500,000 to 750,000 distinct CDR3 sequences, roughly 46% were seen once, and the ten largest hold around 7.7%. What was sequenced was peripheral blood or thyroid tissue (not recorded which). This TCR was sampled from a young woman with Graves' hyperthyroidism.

DNA for the CDR3: TGTGCCAGCAGTGAACACGGCAACAGGGCTGGAAACACCATATATTTT. It translates to CASSEHGNRAGNTIYF. V usage is TRBV2 and J usage is TRBJ1-3; a possible D gene is TRBD1 (6 bases). V was clipped by 2 bases and J by 2 bases, with 13 bases between them. CDR3 length equals 16 residues. From germline, CDR1 is SNHLY and CDR2 FYNNEI.